This record looks at one T cell receptor beta chain sequence and its context. V shed 3 bases and J 7 bases; nucleotides not matched to a gene: 6. Germline V CDR1 and CDR2: GTSNPN, SVGIG (reference sequence). CDR3 size: 15 residues. The data originate from a study of blood T cell repertoires in COVID-19. For the study at large: Nucleic acid was either cDNA or gDNA, and it came from T cells, B-cell-depleted T cells, or PBMCs.

Sequencing was performed with immunoSEQ multiplex PCR; in TCRdb, only in-frame clones are kept and a portion is missing. The sample lists tens of thousands of clones, roughly 73% occurring once. This receptor was obtained from a man at least 80 years old with acute or convalescent COVID-19. Sequencing used peripheral blood. The V and J genes are TRBV30 and TRBJ2-1, with 13 bases that match TRBD2. This CDR3 is CAWRELAGGYNEQFF. CDR3 sequence (DNA): TGTGCCTGGAGGGAACTAGCGGGAGGGTATAATGAGCAGTTCTTC. The complete variable domain, with remaining parts taken from reference TRBV30 and TRBJ2-1, reads SQTIHQWPATLVQPVGSPLSLECTVEGTSNPNLYWYRQAAGRGLQLLFYSVGIGQISSEVPQNLSASRPQDRQFILSSKKLLLSDSGFYLCAWRELAGGYNEQFFGPGTRLTVL.